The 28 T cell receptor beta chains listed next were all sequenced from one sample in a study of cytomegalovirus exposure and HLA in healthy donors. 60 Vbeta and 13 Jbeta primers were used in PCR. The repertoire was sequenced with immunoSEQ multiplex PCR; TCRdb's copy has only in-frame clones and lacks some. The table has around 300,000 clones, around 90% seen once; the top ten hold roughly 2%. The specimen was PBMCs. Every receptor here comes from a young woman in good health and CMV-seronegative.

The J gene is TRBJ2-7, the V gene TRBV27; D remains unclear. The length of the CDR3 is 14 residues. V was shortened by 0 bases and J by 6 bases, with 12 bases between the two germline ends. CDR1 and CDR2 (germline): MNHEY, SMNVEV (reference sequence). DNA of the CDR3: TGTGCCAGCAGTTTATCAGGAGTTCTGAGCGAGCAGTACTTC. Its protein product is CASSLSGVLSEQYF.

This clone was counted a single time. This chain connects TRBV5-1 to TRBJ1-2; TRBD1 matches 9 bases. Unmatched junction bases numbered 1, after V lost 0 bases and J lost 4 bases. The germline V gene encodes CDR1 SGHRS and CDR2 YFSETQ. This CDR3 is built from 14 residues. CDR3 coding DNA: TGCGCCAGCAGCTTGGAGGGACAGGGCTATGGCTACACCTTC. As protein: CASSLEGQGYGYTF.

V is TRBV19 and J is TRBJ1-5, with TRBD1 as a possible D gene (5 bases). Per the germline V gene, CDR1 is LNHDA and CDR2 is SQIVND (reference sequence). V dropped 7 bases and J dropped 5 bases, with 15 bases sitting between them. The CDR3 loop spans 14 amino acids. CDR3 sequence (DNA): TGTGCCAGTATGTCTACAGGTAGGTATCAGCCCCAGCATTTT. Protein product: CASMSTGRYQPQHF.

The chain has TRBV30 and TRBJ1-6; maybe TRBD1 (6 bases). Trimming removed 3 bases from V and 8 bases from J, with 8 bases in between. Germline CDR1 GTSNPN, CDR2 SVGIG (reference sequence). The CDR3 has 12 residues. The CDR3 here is CAWRAGDSPLHF. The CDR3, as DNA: TGTGCCTGGAGGGCAGGGGATTCACCCCTCCACTTT.

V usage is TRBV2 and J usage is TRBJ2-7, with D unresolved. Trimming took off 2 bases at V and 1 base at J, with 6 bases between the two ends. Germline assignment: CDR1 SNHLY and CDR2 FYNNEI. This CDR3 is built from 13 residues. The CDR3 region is CASSESSSYEQYF. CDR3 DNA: TGTGCCAGCAGTGAATCCAGTTCCTACGAGCAGTACTTC.

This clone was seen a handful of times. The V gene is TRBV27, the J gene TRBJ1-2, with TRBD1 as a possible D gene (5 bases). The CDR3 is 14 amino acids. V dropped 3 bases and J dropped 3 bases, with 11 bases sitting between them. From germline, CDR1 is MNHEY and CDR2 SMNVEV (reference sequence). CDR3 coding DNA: TGTGCCAGCAGTTTCGGCTACAGGCACTATGGCTACACCTTC. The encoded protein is CASSFGYRHYGYTF.

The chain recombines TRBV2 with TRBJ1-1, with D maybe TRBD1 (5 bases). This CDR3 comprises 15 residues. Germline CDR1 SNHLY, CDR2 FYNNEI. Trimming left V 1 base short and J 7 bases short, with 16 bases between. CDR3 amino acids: CASSEGGSRGLEAFF. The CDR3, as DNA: TGTGCCAGCAGTGAAGGAGGGAGTAGGGGACTTGAAGCTTTCTTT. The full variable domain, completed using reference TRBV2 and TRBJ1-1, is EPEVTQTPSHQVTQMGQEVILRCVPISNHLYFYWYRQILGQKVEFLVSFYNNEISEKSEIFDDQFSVERPDGSNFTLKIRSTKLEDSAMYFCASSEGGSRGLEAFFGQGTRLTVV.

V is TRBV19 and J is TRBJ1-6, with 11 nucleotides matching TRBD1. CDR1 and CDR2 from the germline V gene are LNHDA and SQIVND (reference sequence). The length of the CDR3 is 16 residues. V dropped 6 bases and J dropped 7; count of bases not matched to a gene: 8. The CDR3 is CASSTRTGGWNSPLHF. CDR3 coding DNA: TGTGCCAGTAGCACCCGGACAGGGGGCTGGAATTCACCCCTCCACTTT.

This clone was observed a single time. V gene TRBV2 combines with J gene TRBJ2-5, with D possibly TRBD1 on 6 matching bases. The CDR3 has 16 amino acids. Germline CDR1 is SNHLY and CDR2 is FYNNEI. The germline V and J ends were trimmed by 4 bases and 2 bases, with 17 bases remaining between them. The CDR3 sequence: CASSVRRDIVQETQYF. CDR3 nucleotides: TGTGCCAGCAGTGTCCGCCGGGACATAGTTCAAGAGACCCAGTACTTC.

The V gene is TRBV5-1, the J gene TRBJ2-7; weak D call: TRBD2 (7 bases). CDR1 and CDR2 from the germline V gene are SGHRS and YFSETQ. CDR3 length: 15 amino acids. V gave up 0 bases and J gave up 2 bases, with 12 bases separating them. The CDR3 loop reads CASSLEGGGTYEQYF. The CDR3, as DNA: TGCGCCAGCAGCTTGGAGGGCGGGGGCACCTACGAGCAGTACTTC. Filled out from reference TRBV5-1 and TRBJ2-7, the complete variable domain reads KAGVTQTPRYLIKTRGQQVTLSCSPISGHRSVSWYQQTPGQGLQFLFEYFSETQRNKGNFPGRFSGRQFSNSRSEMNVSTLELGDSALYLCASSLEGGGTYEQYFGPGTRLTVT.

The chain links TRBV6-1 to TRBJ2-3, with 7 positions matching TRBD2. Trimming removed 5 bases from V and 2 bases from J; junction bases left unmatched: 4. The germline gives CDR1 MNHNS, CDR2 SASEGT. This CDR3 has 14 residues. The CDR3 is CASSPSGYTDTQYF. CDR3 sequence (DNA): TGTGCCAGCAGTCCTAGCGGATACACAGATACGCAGTATTTT.

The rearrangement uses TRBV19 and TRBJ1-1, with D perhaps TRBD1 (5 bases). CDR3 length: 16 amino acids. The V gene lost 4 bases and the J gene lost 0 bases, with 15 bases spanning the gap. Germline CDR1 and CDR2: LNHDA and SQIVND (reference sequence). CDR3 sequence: CASSTPPGLMNTEAFF. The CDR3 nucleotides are TGTGCCAGTAGTACCCCCCCAGGGCTCATGAACACTGAAGCTTTCTTT.

The CDR3 bases are TGTGCCAGCAGCTGGGGACTAGCCCCGAGAGAGCAGTACTTC. Translating gives CASSWGLAPREQYF. The chain carries TRBV7-2 and TRBJ2-7; the match to TRBD2 covers 9 bases. The V gene end was trimmed by 4 bases and the J gene end by 7 bases; junction bases not matched to a gene: 8. From germline, CDR1 is SGHTA and CDR2 FQGNSA. The length of the CDR3 is 14 residues. Drawing the rest from reference TRBV7-2 and TRBJ2-7, the complete variable domain is GAGVSQSPSNKVTEKGKDVELRCDPISGHTALYWYRQSLGQGLEFLIYFQGNSAPDKSGLPSDRFSAERTGGSVSTLTIQRTQQEDSAVYLCASSWGLAPREQYFGPGTRLTVT.

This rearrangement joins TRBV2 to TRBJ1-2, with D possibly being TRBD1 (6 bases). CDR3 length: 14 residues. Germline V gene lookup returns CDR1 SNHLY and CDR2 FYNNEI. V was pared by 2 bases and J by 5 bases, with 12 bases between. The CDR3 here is CASSEPGTPYGYTF. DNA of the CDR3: TGTGCCAGCAGTGAACCGGGGACACCGTATGGCTACACCTTC.

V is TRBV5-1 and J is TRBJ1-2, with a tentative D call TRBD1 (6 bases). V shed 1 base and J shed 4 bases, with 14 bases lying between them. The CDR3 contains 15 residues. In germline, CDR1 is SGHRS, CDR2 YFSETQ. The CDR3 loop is CASSLRRGDSYGYTF. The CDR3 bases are TGCGCCAGCAGCTTGCGCAGGGGAGATAGCTATGGCTACACCTTC.

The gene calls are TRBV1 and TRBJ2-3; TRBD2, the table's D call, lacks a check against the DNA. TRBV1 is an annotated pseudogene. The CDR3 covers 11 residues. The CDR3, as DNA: TGCACCAGCAGCCAAGAATGCCTCGGGTATTTT. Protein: CTSSQECLGYF.

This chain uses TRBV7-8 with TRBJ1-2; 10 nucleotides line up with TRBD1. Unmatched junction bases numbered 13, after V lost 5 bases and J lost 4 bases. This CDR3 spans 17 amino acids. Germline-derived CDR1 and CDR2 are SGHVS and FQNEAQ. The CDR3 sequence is CASSQPGQGIITYGYTF. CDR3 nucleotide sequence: TGTGCCAGCAGCCAACCGGGACAGGGGATAATAACCTATGGCTACACCTTC. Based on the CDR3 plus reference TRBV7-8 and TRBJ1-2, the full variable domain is GAGVSQSPRYKVAKRGQDVALRCDPISGHVSLFWYQQALGQGPEFLTYFQNEAQLDKSGLPSDRFFAERPEGSVSTLKIQRTQQEDSAVYLCASSQPGQGIITYGYTFGSGTRLTVV.

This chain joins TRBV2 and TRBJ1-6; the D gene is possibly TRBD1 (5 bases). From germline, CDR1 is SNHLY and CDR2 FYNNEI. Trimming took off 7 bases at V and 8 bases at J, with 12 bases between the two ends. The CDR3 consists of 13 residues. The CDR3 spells CASTGFRDSPLHF. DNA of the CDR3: TGTGCCAGCACAGGGTTTAGGGATTCACCCCTCCACTTT. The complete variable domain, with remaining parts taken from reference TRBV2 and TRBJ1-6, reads EPEVTQTPSHQVTQMGQEVILRCVPISNHLYFYWYRQILGQKVEFLVSFYNNEISEKSEIFDDQFSVERPDGSNFTLKIRSTKLEDSAMYFCASTGFRDSPLHFGNGTRLTVT.

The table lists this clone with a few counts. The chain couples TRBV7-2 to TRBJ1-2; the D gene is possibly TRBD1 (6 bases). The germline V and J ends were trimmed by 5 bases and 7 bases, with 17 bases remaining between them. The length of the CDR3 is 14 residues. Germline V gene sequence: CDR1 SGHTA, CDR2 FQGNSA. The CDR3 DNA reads TGTGCCAGCAGCGCATGGGGGGGGCTTGGTGGCTACACCTTC. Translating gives CASSAWGGLGGYTF.

CDR3 residues: CASSLGSNYGYTF. CDR3 bases: TGTGCCAGCAGCTTGGGCAGTAACTATGGCTACACCTTC. This chain connects TRBV28 to TRBJ1-2; no clear D. Trimming left V 6 bases short and J 1 base short, with 9 bases between. This CDR3 has 13 amino acids. Germline CDR1 and CDR2: MDHEN and SYDVKM.

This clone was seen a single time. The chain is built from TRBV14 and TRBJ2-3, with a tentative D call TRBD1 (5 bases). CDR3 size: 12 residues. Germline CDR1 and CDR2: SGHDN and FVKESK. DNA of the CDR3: TGTCTCCCTCGAACTCAGGGAGATACGCAGTATTTT. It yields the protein CLPRTQGDTQYF.

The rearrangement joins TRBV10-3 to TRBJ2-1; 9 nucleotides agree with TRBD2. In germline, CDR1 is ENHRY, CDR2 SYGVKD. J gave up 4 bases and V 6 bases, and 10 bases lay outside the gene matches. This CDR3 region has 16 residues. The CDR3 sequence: CAIRASSGANYNEQFF. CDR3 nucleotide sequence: TGTGCCATCAGGGCGTCTAGCGGGGCCAATTACAATGAGCAGTTCTTC.

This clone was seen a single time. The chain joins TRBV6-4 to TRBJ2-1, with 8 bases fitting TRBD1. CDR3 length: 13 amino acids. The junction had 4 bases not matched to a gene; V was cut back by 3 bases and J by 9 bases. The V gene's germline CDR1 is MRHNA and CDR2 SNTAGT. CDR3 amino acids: CASSEQGAGEQFF. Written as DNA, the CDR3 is TGTGCCAGCAGTGAGCAGGGGGCGGGTGAGCAGTTCTTC.

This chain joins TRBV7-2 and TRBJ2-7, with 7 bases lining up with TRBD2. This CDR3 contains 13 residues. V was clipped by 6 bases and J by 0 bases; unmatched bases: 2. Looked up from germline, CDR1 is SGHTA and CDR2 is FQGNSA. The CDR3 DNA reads TGTGCCAGCAGAAAGCGGGACTCCTACGAGCAGTACTTC. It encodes CASRKRDSYEQYF.

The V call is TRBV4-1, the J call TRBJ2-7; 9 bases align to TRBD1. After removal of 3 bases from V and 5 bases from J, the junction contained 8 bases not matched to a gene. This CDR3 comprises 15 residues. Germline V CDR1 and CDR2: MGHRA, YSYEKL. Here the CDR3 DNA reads TGCGCCAGCAGCCACCTCCGGGACAGGGTACACGAGCAGTACTTC. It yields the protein CASSHLRDRVHEQYF.

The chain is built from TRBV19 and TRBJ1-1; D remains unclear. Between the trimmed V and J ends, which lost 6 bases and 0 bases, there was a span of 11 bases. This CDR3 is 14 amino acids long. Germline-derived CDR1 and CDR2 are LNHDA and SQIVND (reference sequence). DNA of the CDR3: TGTGCCAGTAGATCCCCGACTCTGAACACTGAAGCTTTCTTT. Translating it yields CASRSPTLNTEAFF.

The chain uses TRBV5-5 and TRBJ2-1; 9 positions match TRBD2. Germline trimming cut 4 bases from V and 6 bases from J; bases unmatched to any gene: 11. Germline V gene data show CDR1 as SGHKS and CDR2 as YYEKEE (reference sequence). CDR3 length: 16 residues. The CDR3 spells CASSLPGTSFSNEQFF. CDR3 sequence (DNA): TGTGCCAGCAGCCTGCCGGGGACTAGCTTTTCCAATGAGCAGTTCTTC.

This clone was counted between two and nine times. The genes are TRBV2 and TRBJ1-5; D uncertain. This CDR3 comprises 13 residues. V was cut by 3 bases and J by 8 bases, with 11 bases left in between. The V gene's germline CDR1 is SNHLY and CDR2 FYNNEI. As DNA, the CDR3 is TGTGCCAGCAGTGACCCCGGGAGGGAGCCCCAGCATTTT. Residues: CASSDPGREPQHF. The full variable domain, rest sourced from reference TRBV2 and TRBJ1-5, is EPEVTQTPSHQVTQMGQEVILRCVPISNHLYFYWYRQILGQKVEFLVSFYNNEISEKSEIFDDQFSVERPDGSNFTLKIRSTKLEDSAMYFCASSDPGREPQHFGDGTRLSIL.